Only one count was recorded for the clone carrying this T cell receptor beta chain. The record originates from a study of shared clonotypes between healthy human individuals. Germline V CDR1 and CDR2: SGHVS, FQNEAQ. The CDR3 is 17 amino acids. Trimming at V came to 1 base and at J to 1 base, leaving 7 bases not matched to a gene. Repertoires were generated with immunoSEQ multiplex PCR, while TCRdb's copy carries only in-frame clones and drops some. The table has 2 million to 3 million clones, around nine tenths seen once; the top ten hold roughly 0.13%. This chain links TRBV7-8 with TRBJ2-1; 7 nucleotides align to TRBD2. Material for sequencing was naive CD4+ T cells sorted from blood. Described subset: CD45RA+ positively selected. This TCR was sampled from a man between 18 and 35 years old in good health. The CDR3 nucleotides are TGTGCCAGCAGCTTAGGCCGGGACTATTTATCCTACAATGAGCAGTTCTTC. Its translation is CASSLGRDYLSYNEQFF.